Listed here are 22 T cell receptor delta chains from one sample, sequenced in a study of human gamma delta and Vdelta1 T cells. These receptors have no known antigen. TCRdb reanalyzed the PCR reads using CATT. The sample lists around 6,000 delta-chain clones, around 40% occurring once. The material sequenced was Vdelta1 gamma-delta T cells from blood grown in culture (DOT cells). All receptors come from a human donor in good health.

This clone has more than one count but fewer than ten. The chain links TRDV1 to TRDJ1; 9 bases map to TRDD2. The CDR3 length is 22 residues. CDR1 and CDR2 from the germline V gene are TSWWSYY and QGS. V lost 2 bases to trimming and J lost 4 bases; unmatched junction nucleotides: 26. CDR3 in DNA: TGTGCTCTTGGGGAAGGGATCCTTCCTACAGAGCGGGGGCATAAGGGATACGATAAACTCATCTTT. Translation: CALGEGILPTERGHKGYDKLIF.

The gene calls are TRDV1 and TRDJ1, with 7 bases identical to TRDD3. The V gene end was trimmed by 2 bases and the J gene end by 2 bases; junction bases not matched to a gene: 17. The CDR3 is made up of 19 amino acids. Germline loops: CDR1 TSWWSYY, CDR2 QGS. CDR3 residues: CALGEVVSKLGVITDKLIF. CDR3 nucleotide sequence: TGTGCTCTTGGGGAAGTTGTAAGTAAGCTGGGGGTCATTACCGATAAACTCATCTTT.

This clone was seen a few times. The chain is built from TRDV1 and TRDJ2; possibly TRDD3 for D (5 bases). Trimming stripped 4 bases from V and 3 bases from J, with 27 bases between. CDR3 length: 20 residues. CDR1 is TSWWSYY and CDR2 is QGS in the germline V gene. CDR3 in DNA: TGTGCTCTTGGGGTCCGCTTCGGGGACCCCCAGGTTCTACTGACAGCACAACTCTTCTTT. This codes for CALGVRFGDPQVLLTAQLFF.

For this clone: The DNA is omitted, as the CDR3 cannot be located on it reliably, and the CDR3 follows TCRdb's listing. The gene calls are TRAV29/DV5 and TRDJ1; the tabulated D call, TRDD3, remains unverified against the DNA. CDR1 and CDR2 from the germline V gene are NSMFDY and ISSIKDK. Inclusive of both ends, the CDR3 amounts to 25 amino acids. CDR3 sequence reads: CSVLLCSKLSLICLGWGISTDKLIF.

The rearrangement uses TRDV1 and TRDJ1; D is possibly TRDD3 (6 bases). This CDR3 region has 21 residues. CDR1 is TSWWSYY and CDR2 is QGS in the germline V gene. V lost 2 bases, J lost 0 bases, and 28 bases lay in between. The CDR3 region has the DNA TGTGCTCTTGGGGAATCCATTAAAAGGAGCCCTATGGGGGTATACACCGATAAACTCATCTTT. Its protein is CALGESIKRSPMGVYTDKLIF.

This clone was recorded once. The rearrangement joins TRDV1 to TRDJ2; 11 bases match TRDD3. Losses at the gene ends were 0 bases for V and 1 base for J; bases not matched to a gene: 31. In germline, CDR1 is TSWWSYY, CDR2 QGS. The CDR3 length is 27 residues. This chain's CDR3 is CALGELRIPPGGLLGDRRLGLTAQLFF. The CDR3 DNA is TGTGCTCTTGGGGAACTGAGGATTCCCCCGGGAGGCCTACTGGGGGATAGAAGGTTAGGTTTGACAGCACAACTCTTCTTT.

This sequence joins TRDV1 and TRDJ1, with 9 positions matching TRDD3. From germline, CDR1 is TSWWSYY and CDR2 QGS. The CDR3 runs to 17 residues. V shed 1 base, J shed 7 bases, and the junction held 13 bases outside the gene matches. The CDR3 reads CALGEHRSAGGLGKLIF. Written as DNA, the CDR3 is TGTGCTCTTGGGGAACATCGTTCGGCTGGGGGATTAGGTAAACTCATCTTT.

The chain links TRDV1 to TRDJ1; D might be TRDD2 or TRDD3, each matching 7 bases. This CDR3 is built from 21 residues. Per germline, CDR1 TSWWSYY and CDR2 QGS. The V end lost 5 bases, the J end lost 1 base, and 32 bases lay between the germline ends. CDR3 sequence: CALGLVPTGHLGVQLTDKLIF. DNA for the CDR3: TGTGCTCTTGGGTTAGTTCCTACGGGGCACCTGGGGGTCCAGCTCACCGATAAACTCATCTTT.

The V call is TRDV1, the J call TRDJ3, with D possibly being TRDD1 (6 bases). The germline V gene encodes CDR1 TSWWSYY and CDR2 QGS. V lost 3 bases to trimming and J lost 0 bases, with 24 bases between them. The CDR3 length is 22 residues. The CDR3 nucleotides read TGTGCTCTTGGGGACTTAAGGAAATACGGGGGCTTCAGCTCCTGGGACACCCGACAGATGTTTTTC. Translation: CALGDLRKYGGFSSWDTRQMFF.

The V call is TRDV1, the J call TRDJ1; a weak D match, TRDD2 (8 bases). The CDR3 loop spans 22 amino acids. Germline V CDR1 and CDR2: TSWWSYY, QGS. The V end was cut by 2 bases, the J end by 0 bases, with 31 bases between. DNA for the CDR3: TGTGCTCTTGGGGAAACAAGGTCCTTCCTAGGGGGACTGGGGATTTACACCGATAAACTCATCTTT. It translates to CALGETRSFLGGLGIYTDKLIF.

V is TRDV1 and J is TRDJ1; TRDD3 agrees at 13 bases. Trimming took 0 bases from V and 2 from J; bases not matched to a gene: 21. CDR3 length equals 23 residues. Looked up from germline, CDR1 is TSWWSYY and CDR2 is QGS. As DNA, the CDR3 is TGTGCTCTTGGGGAACTGGGGTCCTTCCGTCGTACTGGGGGATACGAGCGTACCGATAAACTCATCTTT. Protein: CALGELGSFRRTGGYERTDKLIF.

V usage is TRDV1 and J usage is TRDJ1; D perhaps matches TRDD2 (6 bases). V gave up 0 bases and J gave up 11 bases, with 34 bases separating them. Germline V gives CDR1 TSWWSYY, CDR2 QGS. This CDR3 has 20 residues. The CDR3 nucleotides read TGTGCTCTTGGGGAACTGGGATGGATCCTACGCGTCCCGGGCAGCATTGGGCTCATCTTT. Protein: CALGELGWILRVPGSIGLIF.

This clone has just a few counts. The V gene is TRDV1, the J gene TRDJ1, with TRDD3 matching over 11 bases. CDR1 and CDR2 from the germline V gene are TSWWSYY and QGS. CDR3 size: 23 residues. V was pared by 0 bases and J by 0 bases, with 21 bases of the junction left unmatched. CDR3 nucleotides: TGTGCTCTTGGGGAACTGCTGAGGACCGTACTGGGGGATAGTACCGGGTACACCGATAAACTCATCTTT. Amino acid sequence: CALGELLRTVLGDSTGYTDKLIF.

The chain combines TRDV1 with TRDJ1; 12 positions match TRDD3. CDR3 length: 19 residues. The junction had 12 bases not matched to a gene; V was cut back by 1 base and J by 3 bases. CDR1 is TSWWSYY and CDR2 is QGS in the germline V gene. CDR3 sequence (DNA): TGTGCTCTTGGGGAACGGAGGTTCCCATACTGGGGGATACCCGATAAACTCATCTTT. Its protein is CALGERRFPYWGIPDKLIF.

This chain links TRDV1 with TRDJ1, with TRDD2 matching 9 bases. With V trimmed by 5 bases and J by 3 bases, 19 bases remained unmatched. The CDR3 spans 19 residues. The germline gives CDR1 TSWWSYY, CDR2 QGS. CDR3 DNA: TGTGCTCTTGGGTCTCGATCGGGCCTTCCTACCCTGTTGGCCGATAAACTCATCTTT. Amino acids: CALGSRSGLPTLLADKLIF.

This clone was seen just once. The rearrangement joins TRDV1 to TRDJ1, with TRDD3 matching over 10 bases. V shed 0 bases, J shed 3 bases, and the junction held 10 bases outside the gene matches. Germline loops: CDR1 TSWWSYY, CDR2 QGS. This CDR3 region has 18 residues. CDR3 nucleotide sequence: TGTGCTCTTGGGGAACTAACACGTATGGGGGATACTTCCGATAAACTCATCTTT. Translation: CALGELTRMGDTSDKLIF.

In the case of this clone: This is likely an artifact of a read error, given a far larger clone one base away. Other DNA sequences from this sample encode an identical CDR3 as well. V gene TRDV1 combines with J gene TRDJ1; D remains unclear. V was cut by 3 bases and J by 5 bases, with 34 bases left in between. There are 21 residues in the CDR3. The V gene's germline CDR1 is TSWWSYY and CDR2 QGS. CDR3 bases: TGTGCTCTTGGGGATCCTCGGCCATCCACAAATCTCCGTACCATCCTGGATAAACTCATCTTT. Translating it yields CALGDPRPSTNLRTILDKLIF.

This rearrangement joins TRDV1 to TRDJ4; 8 bases agree with TRDD3. J was trimmed by 2 bases and V by 4 bases; bases with no gene match: 18. This CDR3 has 18 amino acids. The germline gives CDR1 TSWWSYY, CDR2 QGS. Written as DNA, the CDR3 is TGTGCTCTTGGGGTTCCCCCGGGGTCGACTGGGGGCCCAAGACCCCTGATCTTT. Amino acid sequence: CALGVPPGSTGGPRPLIF.

The V and J genes are TRDV1 and TRDJ1; TRDD3 might be the D (5 bases). Germline V gene sequence: CDR1 TSWWSYY, CDR2 QGS. With 1 base removed from V and 0 bases from J, the gap between germline ends came to 24 bases. The CDR3 runs to 20 residues. The CDR3 is CALGEPLAGGYSSYTDKLIF. The DNA for the CDR3 is TGTGCTCTTGGGGAACCCCTAGCCGGGGGCTACTCATCATACACCGATAAACTCATCTTT.

A few counts support this clone. The chain has TRDV1 and TRDJ1; 10 bases match TRDD3. This CDR3 has 17 residues. Germline V gene sequence: CDR1 TSWWSYY, CDR2 QGS. V was pared by 5 bases and J by 5 bases, with 14 bases of the junction left unmatched. DNA for the CDR3: TGTGCTCTTGGGCGGGGTGGTGGGGGATACAGCACAGATAAACTCATCTTT. This translates into CALGRGGGGYSTDKLIF.

This chain uses TRDV1 with TRDJ1; D call uncertain. V gave up 2 bases and J gave up 7 bases, with 20 bases separating them. CDR3 size: 16 residues. CDR1 is TSWWSYY and CDR2 is QGS in the germline V gene. CDR3 sequence reads: CALGEVRILFSVKLIF. The CDR3 DNA reads TGTGCTCTTGGGGAAGTTAGGATCCTGTTTTCTGTTAAACTCATCTTT.

The count of this clone is one. The chain is built from TRAV36/DV7 and TRDJ1; 8 nucleotides align to TRDD3. J lost 3 bases, V lost 3 bases, and 25 bases had no gene match. The CDR3 spans 20 residues. Germline lookup yields CDR1 VTNFRS and CDR2 LTSSGIE (reference sequence). The CDR3 spells CAVVARWAFPHLLGADKLIF. The CDR3 bases are TGTGCTGTGGTCGCTCGATGGGCCTTCCCACACTTACTGGGGGCCGATAAACTCATCTTT.